These 27 T cell receptor beta chains were sequenced from one sample in a study of brain T cells in children with intractable seizures. This table comes from immunoSEQ multiplex PCR, and its TCRdb copy is limited to in-frame clones, with some not included. Of tens of thousands of clones listed, 95% to 96% are singletons. Source: peripheral blood, taken at surgery. The receptors come from a boy less than two years old with focal cortical dysplasia and intractable seizures.

In this sample, this clone turned up once. The chain combines TRBV28 with TRBJ2-7; D unresolved. CDR3 length equals 13 residues. V was trimmed by 3 bases and J by 2 bases, leaving 8 bases between them. Germline CDR1 MDHEN, CDR2 SYDVKM. The CDR3 DNA follows: TGTGCCAGCAGTTTTTCAGATCCCTACGAGCAGTACTTC. Translating gives CASSFSDPYEQYF.

This clone has only one observation. This chain uses TRBV18 with TRBJ2-7; D uncertain. V gave up 6 bases and J gave up 1 base, with 4 bases separating them. The CDR3 spans 11 residues. Germline values: CDR1 KGHSH, CDR2 LQKENI. CDR3 DNA sequence: TGTGCCAGCTCGCTTTCCTACGAGCAGTACTTC. It is translated as CASSLSYEQYF.

This chain links TRBV5-4 with TRBJ2-5; 14 nucleotides agree with TRBD2. V shed 3 bases and J 4 bases; nucleotides not matched to a gene: 2. This CDR3 region has 15 residues. Per germline, CDR1 SGHNT and CDR2 YYREEE (reference sequence). CDR3 sequence (DNA): TGTGCCAGCAGCTACGGACTAGCGGGAGGAGAGACCCAGTACTTC. It encodes CASSYGLAGGETQYF.

This clone has just one count. The J gene is TRBJ2-1, the V gene TRBV6-5; 11 bases agree with TRBD2. Unmatched junction bases numbered 5, after V lost 4 bases and J lost 6 bases. This CDR3 is built from 15 residues. Germline V gene lookup returns CDR1 MNHEY and CDR2 SVGAGI. The CDR3: CASSSLAGVINEQFF. The CDR3 DNA sequence: TGTGCCAGCAGTTCACTAGCGGGAGTCATCAATGAGCAGTTCTTC.

The CDR3: CASRQIRLRGQGYTF. CDR3 DNA sequence: TGTGCCAGCAGGCAAATCAGACTCAGGGGGCAAGGCTACACCTTC. This chain links TRBV11-2 with TRBJ1-2, with 8 bases fitting TRBD1. Germline V gene data show CDR1 as SGHAT and CDR2 as FQNNGV. J gave up 8 bases and V 6 bases, and 14 bases lay outside the gene matches. CDR3 length: 15 amino acids.

The chain recombines TRBV4-3 with TRBJ1-2; D unresolved. The V end lost 0 bases, the J end lost 8 bases, and 10 bases lay between the germline ends. The CDR3 totals 13 residues. Germline V CDR1 and CDR2: LGHNA, YSLEER. Here the CDR3 reads CASSQEFGVGYTF. For the CDR3, the DNA is TGCGCCAGCAGCCAAGAATTCGGGGTCGGCTACACCTTC.

The chain employs TRBV2 and TRBJ2-3, with 8 bases aligning to TRBD2. This CDR3 is 14 amino acids long. Germline V gives CDR1 SNHLY, CDR2 FYNNEI. After removal of 6 bases from V and 1 base from J, the junction contained 3 bases not matched to a gene. CDR3 bases: TGTGCCAGCAGCCGGGGGGGTCGCACAGATACGCAGTATTTT. This gives the protein CASSRGGRTDTQYF.

V usage is TRBV20-1 and J usage is TRBJ2-1; tentative D call: TRBD1 (6 bases). Germline V gene lookup returns CDR1 DFQATT and CDR2 SNEGSKA (reference sequence). This CDR3 comprises 11 residues. Trimming pared 4 bases from V and 8 bases from J, leaving 9 bases between. The CDR3 sequence: CSAKQGHEQFF. Here the CDR3 DNA reads TGCAGTGCTAAACAGGGTCATGAGCAGTTCTTC.

The gene calls are TRBV21-1 and TRBJ1-1; the table's D call, TRBD1, has no DNA check behind it. TRBV21-1 is reported as a pseudogene. This CDR3 spans 15 amino acids. The CDR3 DNA is TGTGCCAGCAGCAAAGGGAAAGACAAGAACACTGAAGCTTTCTTT. It is translated as CASSKGKDKNTEAFF.

The chain is built from TRBV5-1 and TRBJ1-1; 7 bases are a match to TRBD1. The J segment lost 6 bases and the V segment lost 4 bases, leaving 9 bases of the junction unmatched. The germline CDR1 and CDR2 sequences are SGHRS and YFSETQ. CDR3 length: 14 amino acids. CDR3 bases: TGCGCCAGCAGCGGCAGACAGGGAAGGTCTGAAGCTTTCTTT. This sequence encodes CASSGRQGRSEAFF.

CDR3 bases: TGTGCCAGCAGCGCCGAGACGTTTAAAGCTTTCTTT. Amino acids: CASSAETFKAFF. The rearrangement uses TRBV9 and TRBJ1-1; D is unresolved. Germline assignment: CDR1 SGDLS and CDR2 YYNGEE. The CDR3 has 12 amino acids. With 3 bases removed from V and 9 bases from J, the gap between germline ends came to 12 bases.

The chain joins TRBV7-2 to TRBJ2-5, with D maybe TRBD1 (5 bases). V was pared by 3 bases and J by 2 bases, with 13 bases between. The CDR3 is 15 residues long. The germline CDR1 and CDR2 sequences are SGHTA and FQGNSA. CDR3 region: CASSLGPGLQETQYF. Here the CDR3 DNA reads TGTGCCAGCAGCTTGGGGCCAGGGCTTCAAGAGACCCAGTACTTC.

This clone was picked up one time. J is TRBJ2-7 and V is TRBV6-5; weak D call: TRBD1 (6 bases). CDR3 length equals 11 residues. Germline V gene sequence: CDR1 MNHEY, CDR2 SVGAGI. Trimming shortened V by 6 bases and J by 7 bases, and 10 bases separated the two germline ends. In nucleotides, the CDR3 is TGTGCCAGCAGGTCAGGGGAAGAGCAGTACTTC. This gives the protein CASRSGEEQYF.

In its sample, this clone was seen once. The chain links TRBV7-8 to TRBJ2-3; no clear D. The CDR3 is 14 amino acids. Looked up from germline, CDR1 is SGHVS and CDR2 is FQNEAQ. Trimming removed 1 base at V and 4 bases at J, with 9 bases between. This chain's CDR3 is CASSLGFSSDTQYF. For the CDR3, the DNA is TGTGCCAGCAGCTTAGGTTTTAGTTCAGATACGCAGTATTTT.

The genes are TRBV11-3 and TRBJ2-1, with 7 bases fitting TRBD1. Looked up from germline, CDR1 is SGHNT and CDR2 is YENEEA. The trim removed 4 bases at V and 2 bases at J, leaving 5 bases unmatched. There are 15 residues in the CDR3. CDR3 DNA: TGTGCCAGCAGCTACCGGGACAGCCCCTACAATGAGCAGTTCTTC. Amino acids: CASSYRDSPYNEQFF. Looking up the rest from reference TRBV11-3 and TRBJ2-1 gives the full variable domain: EAGVVQSPRYKIIEKKQPVAFWCNPISGHNTLYWYLQNLGQGPELLIRYENEEAVDDSQLPKDRFSAERLKGVDSTLKIQPAELGDSAVYLCASSYRDSPYNEQFFGPGTRLTVL.

This chain uses TRBV24-1 with TRBJ2-1, with TRBD2 matching 16 bases. The V and J ends lost 3 bases and 5 bases, in that order; junction bases with no gene match: 6. From germline, CDR1 is KGHDR and CDR2 SFDVKD. The CDR3 runs 18 residues. The CDR3 reads CATSDRGLAGGTNNEQFF. For the CDR3, the DNA is TGTGCCACCAGTGATCGGGGACTAGCGGGAGGGACAAACAATGAGCAGTTCTTC.

The chain has TRBV24-1 and TRBJ2-1, with D possibly TRBD1 on 8 matching bases. From germline, CDR1 is KGHDR and CDR2 SFDVKD. The CDR3 totals 16 residues. V was shortened by 7 bases and J by 1 base, with 16 bases between the two germline ends. CDR3 sequence: CATSTPQGGSYNEQFF. CDR3 nucleotide sequence: TGTGCCACCAGCACTCCACAGGGGGGGTCCTACAATGAGCAGTTCTTC.

V gene TRBV5-6 combines with J gene TRBJ2-7; TRBD2 is a possible D gene (6 bases). Trimming removed 4 bases at V and 3 bases at J, with 26 bases between. This CDR3 is built from 18 residues. CDR1 is SGHDT and CDR2 is YYEEEE in the germline V gene. CDR3 nucleotides: TGTGCCAGCAGCCGCAGGCCTAGGGCACTAGCTACTTTCTACGAGCAGTACTTC. Translation: CASSRRPRALATFYEQYF.

This chain joins TRBV5-1 and TRBJ2-7; D gene unclear. CDR1 is SGHRS and CDR2 is YFSETQ in the germline V gene. The V gene lost 2 bases and the J gene lost 4 bases, with 7 bases spanning the gap. CDR3 length equals 12 residues. CDR3 DNA: TGCGCCAGCAGCTTACCGGCGTACGAGCAGTACTTC. Translation: CASSLPAYEQYF.

Worth noting for this clone: The final CDR3 position lacks the conserved phenylalanine or tryptophan, pointing to a likely read error. Because the CDR3's place on the DNA is in doubt, the DNA is left out and the CDR3 is given as listed by TCRdb. This chain uses TRBV5-3 with TRBJ1-2; the table calls TRBD1, which could not be checked here. TRBV5-3 is treated as an ORF (open reading frame) with a function not yet certain. The CDR3 is 12 amino acids in total, end residues counted. CDR3 region: CARSGGQGRSLL.

The V and J genes are TRBV11-2 and TRBJ2-1; D is unresolved. Trimming shortened V by 3 bases and J by 0 bases, and 15 bases separated the two germline ends. CDR1 and CDR2 (germline): SGHAT, FQNNGV. This CDR3 region has 17 residues. The CDR3 DNA follows: TGTGCCAGCAGCTTCGGGCTAAGCGCCAGCTCCTACAATGAGCAGTTCTTC. Its translation is CASSFGLSASSYNEQFF.

CDR3 region: CASSILPGLAGGELFF. DNA for the CDR3: TGTGCCAGCAGTATATTACCGGGACTAGCGGGCGGGGAGCTGTTTTTT. This chain connects TRBV7-6 to TRBJ2-2; 12 positions agree with TRBD2. The germline V gene encodes CDR1 SGHVS and CDR2 FNYEAQ. The CDR3 is 16 residues long. With 6 bases clipped from V and 7 bases from J, the junction kept 9 bases outside the gene matches.

This chain links TRBV14 with TRBJ2-4; tentative D call: TRBD2 (5 bases). CDR3 length equals 17 residues. Germline V lookup: CDR1 SGHDN, CDR2 FVKESK. The V end was cut by 3 bases, the J end by 2 bases, with 17 bases between. The chain's CDR3 is CASSHSGEPYPKNIQYF. DNA of the CDR3: TGTGCCAGCAGCCACTCCGGGGAGCCTTACCCCAAAAACATTCAGTACTTC.

Concerning this clone itself: Mismatch with germline at one junction end may stem from a read error. The gene calls are TRBV5-1 and TRBJ2-1, with 12 bases matching TRBD1. The CDR3 length is 17 residues. Per germline, CDR1 SGHRS and CDR2 YFSETQ. CDR3 bases: TGCGCCCGCAGCTTGGGGGGACAGGGGGCGAAGGGCGGTGAGCAGTTCTTC. The encoded protein is CARSLGGQGAKGGEQFF.

The CDR3 nucleotides read TGTGCCAGCAGCGGCCTTGACAGGGGAAACACCATATATTTT. Protein product: CASSGLDRGNTIYF. The chain recombines TRBV5-4 with TRBJ1-3, with TRBD1 as a possible D gene (6 bases). Per germline, CDR1 SGHNT and CDR2 YYREEE (reference sequence). There are 14 residues in the CDR3. The V gene lost 4 bases and the J gene lost 4 bases, with 12 bases spanning the gap.

The chain couples TRBV11-1 to TRBJ2-7; either TRBD1 or TRBD2 may supply D (6 bases each). The V gene's germline CDR1 is SGHAT and CDR2 FQDESV (reference sequence). This CDR3 region has 14 residues. The V end was cut by 6 bases, the J end by 3 bases, with 15 bases between. Here the CDR3 DNA reads TGTGCCAGCAGTACCGGGGGCGGTGACTACGAGCAGTACTTC. This codes for CASSTGGGDYEQYF.

The chain combines TRBV7-7 with TRBJ2-5; TRBD1 aligns across 8 bases. CDR1 SSHAT and CDR2 FNYEAQ come from the germline V gene (reference sequence). The CDR3 totals 15 residues. The V gene end was trimmed by 5 bases and the J gene end by 5 bases; junction bases not matched to a gene: 10. The CDR3 is CASSPGTGEPETQYF. CDR3 DNA sequence: TGTGCCAGCAGCCCCGGGACAGGAGAACCTGAGACCCAGTACTTC.